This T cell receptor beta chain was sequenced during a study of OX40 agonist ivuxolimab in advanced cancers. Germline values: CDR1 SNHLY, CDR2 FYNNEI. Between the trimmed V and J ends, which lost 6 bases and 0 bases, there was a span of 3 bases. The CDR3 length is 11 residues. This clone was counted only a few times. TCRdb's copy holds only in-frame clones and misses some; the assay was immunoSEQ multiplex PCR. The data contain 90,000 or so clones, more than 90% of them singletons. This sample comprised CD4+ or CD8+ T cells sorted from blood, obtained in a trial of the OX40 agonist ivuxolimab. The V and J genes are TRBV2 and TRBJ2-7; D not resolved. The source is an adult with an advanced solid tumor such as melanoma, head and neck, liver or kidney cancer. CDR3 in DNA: TGTGCCAGCAGGGCCTCCTACGAGCAGTACTTC. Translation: CASRASYEQYF.